The 10 T cell receptor beta chains listed next were all sequenced from one sample in a study of CD8 T cells in Susac syndrome. With random hexamers, roughly 0.5 to 1 ug RNA was reverse transcribed. TCRdb passed the immunoSEQ multiplex PCR reads through MiXCR, listing each CDR3 protein once. This repertoire shows around 190,000 distinct CDR3 sequences, roughly 96% found once; its top ten account for 0.15% to 0.2%. What was sequenced was CD8+ T cells from PBMCs. Receptors were obtained from a human donor with multiple sclerosis.

The sample holds a few counts of this clonotype. The J gene is TRBJ2-5, the V gene TRBV27; 7 bases align to TRBD1. Trimming cost V 5 bases and J 5 bases; bases outside gene matches: 8. The CDR3 extends over 14 amino acids. The germline V gene encodes CDR1 MNHEY and CDR2 SMNVEV (reference sequence). The CDR3 here is CASSDRAGSETQYF. The CDR3 DNA sequence: TGTGCCAGCAGTGACAGGGCGGGCAGCGAGACCCAGTACTTC.

The chain has TRBV28 and TRBJ2-7; TRBD1 matches 8 bases. V dropped 6 bases and J dropped 5; count of bases not matched to a gene: 9. Germline values: CDR1 MDHEN, CDR2 SYDVKM. CDR3 length: 14 amino acids. CDR3 nucleotide sequence: TGTGCCAGCAGCCCCCCCAGGGGGCGGAACGAGCAGTACTTC. Residues: CASSPPRGRNEQYF.

The chain couples TRBV29-1 to TRBJ2-6; D is unresolved. CDR1 is SQVTM and CDR2 is ANQGSEA in the germline V gene. With 0 bases removed from V and 4 bases from J, the gap between germline ends came to 13 bases. CDR3 length: 16 amino acids. CDR3: CSVEDSIVTGANVLTF. The CDR3 DNA follows: TGCAGCGTTGAAGATTCTATTGTTACCGGGGCCAACGTCCTGACTTTC.

The CDR3 sequence: CASSSPGRQGAYEQYF. CDR3 bases: TGTGCCAGCAGCTCCCCCGGGCGACAGGGGGCCTACGAGCAGTACTTC. This chain links TRBV11-2 with TRBJ2-7, with TRBD1 matching over 9 bases. This CDR3 contains 16 residues. V lost 4 bases and J lost 2; bases outside the gene matches: 9. Germline lookup yields CDR1 SGHAT and CDR2 FQNNGV.

This chain connects TRBV5-1 to TRBJ2-1, with D possibly TRBD2 on 6 matching bases. V shed 4 bases and J shed 9 bases, with 14 bases lying between them. The CDR3 sequence is 13 residues long. Germline loops: CDR1 SGHRS, CDR2 YFSETQ. The chain's CDR3 is CASSLTSFGEQFF. CDR3 bases: TGCGCCAGCAGCCTGACTAGTTTCGGTGAGCAGTTCTTC. Based on the CDR3 plus reference TRBV5-1 and TRBJ2-1, the full variable domain is KAGVTQTPRYLIKTRGQQVTLSCSPISGHRSVSWYQQTPGQGLQFLFEYFSETQRNKGNFPGRFSGRQFSNSRSEMNVSTLELGDSALYLCASSLTSFGEQFFGPGTRLTVL.

The gene calls are TRBV19 and TRBJ2-7, with TRBD1 identical over 8 bases. Germline V gives CDR1 LNHDA, CDR2 SQIVND (reference sequence). The CDR3 consists of 15 residues. J lost 1 base, V lost 1 base, and 3 bases had no gene match. CDR3 sequence: CASSIGTGSSYEQYF. CDR3 sequence (DNA): TGTGCCAGTAGTATAGGGACAGGGAGTTCCTACGAGCAGTACTTC.

J is TRBJ2-7 and V is TRBV19, with 8 bases identical to TRBD2. CDR1 is LNHDA, CDR2 SQIVND, per germline (reference sequence). The CDR3 is 14 amino acids. J gave up 7 bases and V 5 bases, and 10 bases lay outside the gene matches. The CDR3, as DNA: TGTGCCAGTAGTCTCCGAGAGCGGGAGTGGGAGCAGTACTTC. Its translation is CASSLREREWEQYF.

The chain carries TRBV3-1 and TRBJ2-3, with 11 bases fitting TRBD2. This CDR3 is 16 amino acids long. V gave up 3 bases and J gave up 2 bases; unmatched junction bases: 4. Germline values: CDR1 LGHDT, CDR2 YNNKEL (reference sequence). The CDR3 sequence: CASSQGLAVITDTQYF. CDR3 DNA: TGTGCCAGCAGCCAGGGACTAGCGGTTATCACAGATACGCAGTATTTT.

J is TRBJ2-1 and V is TRBV6-5, with TRBD2 identical over 11 bases. Trimming took 0 bases from V and 5 from J; bases not matched to a gene: 6. Per the germline V gene, CDR1 is MNHEY and CDR2 is SVGAGI. The CDR3 has 17 residues. The CDR3 here is CASSYSAPSGGHNEQFF. DNA for the CDR3: TGTGCCAGCAGTTACTCGGCCCCTAGCGGGGGGCACAATGAGCAGTTCTTC.

The V gene is TRBV4-2, the J gene TRBJ1-1, with D unresolved. Germline V gives CDR1 LGHNA, CDR2 YNFKEQ. The CDR3 extends over 11 amino acids. Trimming removed 5 bases from V and 7 bases from J, with 8 bases in between. CDR3 sequence (DNA): TGTGCCAGCAGCGGCGGACTTGAAGCTTTCTTT. It encodes CASSGGLEAFF.